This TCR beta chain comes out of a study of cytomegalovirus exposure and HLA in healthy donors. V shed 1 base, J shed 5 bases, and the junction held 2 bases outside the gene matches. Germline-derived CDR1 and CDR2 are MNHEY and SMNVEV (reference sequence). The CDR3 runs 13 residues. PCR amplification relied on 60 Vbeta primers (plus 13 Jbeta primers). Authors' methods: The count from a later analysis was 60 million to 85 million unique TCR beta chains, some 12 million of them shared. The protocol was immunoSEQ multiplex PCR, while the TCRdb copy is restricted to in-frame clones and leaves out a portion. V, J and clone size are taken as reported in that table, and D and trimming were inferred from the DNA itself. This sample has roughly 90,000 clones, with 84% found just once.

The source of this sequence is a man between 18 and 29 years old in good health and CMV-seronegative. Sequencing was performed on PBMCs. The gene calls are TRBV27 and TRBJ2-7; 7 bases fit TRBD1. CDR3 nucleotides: TGTGCCAGCAGTTTATTACAGGGGAACGAGCAGTACTTC. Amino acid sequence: CASSLLQGNEQYF.